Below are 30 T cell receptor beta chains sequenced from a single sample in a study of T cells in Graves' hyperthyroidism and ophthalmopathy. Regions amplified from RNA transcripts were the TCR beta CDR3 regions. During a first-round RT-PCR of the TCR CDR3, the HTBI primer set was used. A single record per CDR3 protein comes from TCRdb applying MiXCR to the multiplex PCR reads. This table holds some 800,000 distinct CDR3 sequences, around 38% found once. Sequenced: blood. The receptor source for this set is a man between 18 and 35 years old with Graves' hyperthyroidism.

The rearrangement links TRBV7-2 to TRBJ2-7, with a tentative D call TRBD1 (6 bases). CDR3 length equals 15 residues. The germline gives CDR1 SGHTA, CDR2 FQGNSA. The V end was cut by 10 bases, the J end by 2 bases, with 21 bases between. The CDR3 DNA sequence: TGTGCCATCAACCAGGCAGGGGTCGGCCCCTACGAGCAGTACTTC. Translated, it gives CAINQAGVGPYEQYF.

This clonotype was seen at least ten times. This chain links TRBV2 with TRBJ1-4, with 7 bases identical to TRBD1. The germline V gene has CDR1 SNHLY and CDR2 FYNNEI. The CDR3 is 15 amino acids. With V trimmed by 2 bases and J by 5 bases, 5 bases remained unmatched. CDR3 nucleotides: TGTGCCAGCAGTGAACGCGGGACAGTCAATGAAAAACTGTTTTTT. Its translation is CASSERGTVNEKLFF. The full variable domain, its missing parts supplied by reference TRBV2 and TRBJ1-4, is EPEVTQTPSHQVTQMGQEVILRCVPISNHLYFYWYRQILGQKVEFLVSFYNNEISEKSEIFDDQFSVERPDGSNFTLKIRSTKLEDSAMYFCASSERGTVNEKLFFGSGTQLSVL.

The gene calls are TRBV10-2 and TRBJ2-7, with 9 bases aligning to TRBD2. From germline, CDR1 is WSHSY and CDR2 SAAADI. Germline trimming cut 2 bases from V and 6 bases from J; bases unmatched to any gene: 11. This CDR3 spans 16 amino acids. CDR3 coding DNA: TGCGCCAGCAGTGAGGGGCTAGCGGGGCCCGAAGGCGAGCAGTACTTC. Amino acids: CASSEGLAGPEGEQYF.

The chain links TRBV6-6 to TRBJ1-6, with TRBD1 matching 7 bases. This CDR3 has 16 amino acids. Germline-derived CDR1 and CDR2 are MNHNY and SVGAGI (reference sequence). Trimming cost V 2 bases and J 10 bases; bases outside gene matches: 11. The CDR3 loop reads CASSYGSGRGDSPLHF. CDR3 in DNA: TGTGCCAGCAGTTACGGTTCGGGCAGGGGGGACTCACCCCTCCACTTT.

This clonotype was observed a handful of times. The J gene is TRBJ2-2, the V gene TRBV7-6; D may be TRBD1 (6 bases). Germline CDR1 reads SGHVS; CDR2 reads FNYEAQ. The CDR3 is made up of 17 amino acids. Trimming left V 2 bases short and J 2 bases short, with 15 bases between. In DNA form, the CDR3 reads TGTGCCAGCAGCTTATACGTAGGACAGATAAACACCGGGGAGCTGTTTTTT. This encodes CASSLYVGQINTGELFF.

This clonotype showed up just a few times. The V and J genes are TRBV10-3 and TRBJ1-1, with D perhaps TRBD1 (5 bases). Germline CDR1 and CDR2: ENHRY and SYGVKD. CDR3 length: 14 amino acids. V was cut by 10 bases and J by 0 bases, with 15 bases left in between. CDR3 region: CATRDSGMNTEAFF. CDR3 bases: TGTGCCACCAGAGACTCAGGGATGAACACTGAAGCTTTCTTT.

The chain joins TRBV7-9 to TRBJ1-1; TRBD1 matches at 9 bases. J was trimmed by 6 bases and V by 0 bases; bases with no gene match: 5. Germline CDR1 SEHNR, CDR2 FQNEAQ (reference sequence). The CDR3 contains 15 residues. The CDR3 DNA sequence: TGTGCCAGCAGCTTAGCACTACAGGGGGCCCCTGAAGCTTTCTTT. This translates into CASSLALQGAPEAFF.

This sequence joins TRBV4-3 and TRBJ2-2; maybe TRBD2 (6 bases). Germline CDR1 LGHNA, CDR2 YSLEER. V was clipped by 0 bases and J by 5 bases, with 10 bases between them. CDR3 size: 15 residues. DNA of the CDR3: TGCGCCAGCAGCCAAGATGGGGGGAGAACCGGGGAGCTGTTTTTT. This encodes CASSQDGGRTGELFF.

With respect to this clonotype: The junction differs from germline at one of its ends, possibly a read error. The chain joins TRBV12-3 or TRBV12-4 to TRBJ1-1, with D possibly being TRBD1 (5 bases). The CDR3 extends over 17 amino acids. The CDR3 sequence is CASSPSWGGFMNTEAFF. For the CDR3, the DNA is TGCGCCAGCAGCCCCTCTTGGGGGGGGTTCATGAACACTGAAGCTTTCTTT.

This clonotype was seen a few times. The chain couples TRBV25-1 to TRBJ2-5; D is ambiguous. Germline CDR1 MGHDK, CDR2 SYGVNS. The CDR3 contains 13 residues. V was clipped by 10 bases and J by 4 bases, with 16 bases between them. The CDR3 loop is CATSRSPRETQYF. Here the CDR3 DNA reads TGTGCCACCTCGCGGAGTCCCCGAGAGACCCAGTACTTC.

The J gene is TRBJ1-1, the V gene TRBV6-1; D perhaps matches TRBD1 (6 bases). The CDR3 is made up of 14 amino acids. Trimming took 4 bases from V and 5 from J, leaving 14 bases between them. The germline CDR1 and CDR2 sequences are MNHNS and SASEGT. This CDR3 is CASSVLTGSTEAFF. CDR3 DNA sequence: TGTGCCAGCAGTGTGTTAACAGGGAGTACTGAAGCTTTCTTT.

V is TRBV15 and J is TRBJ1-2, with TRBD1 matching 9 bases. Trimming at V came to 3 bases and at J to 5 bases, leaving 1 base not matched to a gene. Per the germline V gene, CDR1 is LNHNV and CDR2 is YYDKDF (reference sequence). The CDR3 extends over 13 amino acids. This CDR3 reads CATSSGQGYGYTF. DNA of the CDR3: TGTGCCACCAGCAGCGGACAGGGGTATGGCTACACCTTC.

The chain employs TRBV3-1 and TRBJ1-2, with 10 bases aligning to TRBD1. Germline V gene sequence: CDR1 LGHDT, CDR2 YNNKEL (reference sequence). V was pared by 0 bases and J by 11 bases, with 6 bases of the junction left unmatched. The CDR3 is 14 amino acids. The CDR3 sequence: CASSQDGTGVEYTF. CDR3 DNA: TGTGCCAGCAGCCAAGACGGGACAGGGGTTGAATACACCTTC.

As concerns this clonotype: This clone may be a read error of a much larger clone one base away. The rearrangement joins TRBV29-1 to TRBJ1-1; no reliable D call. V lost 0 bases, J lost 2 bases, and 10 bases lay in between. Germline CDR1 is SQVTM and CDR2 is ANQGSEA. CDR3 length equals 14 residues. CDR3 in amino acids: CSVEEYGINTEAFF. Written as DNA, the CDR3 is TGCAGCGTTGAAGAATACGGGATTAACACTGAAGCTTTCTTT. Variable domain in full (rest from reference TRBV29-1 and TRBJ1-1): SAVISQKPSRDICQRGTSLTIQCQVDSQVTMMFWYRQQPGQSLTLIATANQGSEATYESGFVIDKFPISRPNLTFSTLTVSNMSPEDSSIYLCSVEEYGINTEAFFGQGTRLTVV.

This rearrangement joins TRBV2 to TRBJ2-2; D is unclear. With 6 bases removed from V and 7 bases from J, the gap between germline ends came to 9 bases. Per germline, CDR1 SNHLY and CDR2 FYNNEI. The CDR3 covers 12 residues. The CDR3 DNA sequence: TGTGCCAGCAGCCGAGAAGGCGGGGAGCTGTTTTTT. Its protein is CASSREGGELFF.

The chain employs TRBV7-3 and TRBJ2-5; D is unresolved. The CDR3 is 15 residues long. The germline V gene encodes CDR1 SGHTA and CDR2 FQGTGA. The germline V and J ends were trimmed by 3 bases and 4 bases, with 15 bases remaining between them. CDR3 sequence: CASSFEEGPGETQYF. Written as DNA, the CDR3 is TGTGCCAGCAGCTTTGAGGAAGGGCCGGGAGAGACCCAGTACTTC.

CDR3 DNA: TGCAGTGCCTCAAATTGGGAGGGAAGAGTAGGCTACGAGCAGTACTTC. It is translated as CSASNWEGRVGYEQYF. This chain joins TRBV20-1 and TRBJ2-7, with TRBD2 matching over 7 bases. V was pared by 6 bases and J by 3 bases, with 17 bases of the junction left unmatched. The CDR3 totals 16 residues. Germline CDR1 DFQATT, CDR2 SNEGSKA (reference sequence).

CDR3 region: CASSRVSTIYF. The CDR3 DNA reads TGTGCCAGCAGTAGGGTAAGCACCATATATTTT. The V call is TRBV2, the J call TRBJ1-3, with D unclear. The germline V and J ends were trimmed by 5 bases and 9 bases, with 8 bases remaining between them. The CDR3 has 11 amino acids. Germline-derived CDR1 and CDR2 are SNHLY and FYNNEI. Drawing the rest from reference TRBV2 and TRBJ1-3, the complete variable domain is EPEVTQTPSHQVTQMGQEVILRCVPISNHLYFYWYRQILGQKVEFLVSFYNNEISEKSEIFDDQFSVERPDGSNFTLKIRSTKLEDSAMYFCASSRVSTIYFGEGSWLTVV.

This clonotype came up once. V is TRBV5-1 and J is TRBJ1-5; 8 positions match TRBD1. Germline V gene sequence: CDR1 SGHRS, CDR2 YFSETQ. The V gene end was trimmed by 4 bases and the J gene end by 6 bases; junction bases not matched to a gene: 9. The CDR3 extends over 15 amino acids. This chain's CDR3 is CASSGTGQGAQPQHF. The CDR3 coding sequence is TGCGCCAGCAGCGGGACCGGACAGGGTGCTCAGCCCCAGCATTTT.

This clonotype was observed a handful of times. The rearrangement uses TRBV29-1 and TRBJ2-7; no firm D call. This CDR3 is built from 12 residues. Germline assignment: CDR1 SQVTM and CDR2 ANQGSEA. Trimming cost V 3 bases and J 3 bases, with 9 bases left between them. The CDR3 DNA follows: TGCAGCGTTGAGGACGAGAGCTACGAGCAGTACTTC. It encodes CSVEDESYEQYF.

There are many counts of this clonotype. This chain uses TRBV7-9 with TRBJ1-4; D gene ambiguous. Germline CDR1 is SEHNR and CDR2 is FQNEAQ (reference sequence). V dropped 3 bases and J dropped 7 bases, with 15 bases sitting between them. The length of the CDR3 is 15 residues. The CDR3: CASSFRGGWGEKLFF. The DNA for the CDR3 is TGTGCCAGCAGCTTCCGTGGTGGTTGGGGTGAAAAACTGTTTTTT.

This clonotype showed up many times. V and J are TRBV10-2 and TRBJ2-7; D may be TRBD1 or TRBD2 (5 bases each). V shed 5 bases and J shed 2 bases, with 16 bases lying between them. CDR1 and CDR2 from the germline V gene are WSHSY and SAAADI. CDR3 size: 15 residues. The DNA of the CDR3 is TGCGCCAGCAGTCCCGGGACGGGTTTAGCCTACGAGCAGTACTTC. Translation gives CASSPGTGLAYEQYF.

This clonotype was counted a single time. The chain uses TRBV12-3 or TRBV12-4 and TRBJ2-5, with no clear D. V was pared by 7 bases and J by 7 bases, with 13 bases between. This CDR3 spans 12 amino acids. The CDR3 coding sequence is TGTGCCAGCATCCGGCGCAAGGGGACCCAGTACTTC. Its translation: CASIRRKGTQYF.

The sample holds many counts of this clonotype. As DNA, the CDR3 is TGTGCCAGCAGCTTAGCAGGGTATAATCAGCCCCAGCATTTT. Translation: CASSLAGYNQPQHF. The V call is TRBV7-9, the J call TRBJ1-5, with D hard to call. The germline gives CDR1 SEHNR, CDR2 FQNEAQ (reference sequence). The CDR3 totals 14 residues. V gave up 0 bases and J gave up 4 bases, with 7 bases separating them.

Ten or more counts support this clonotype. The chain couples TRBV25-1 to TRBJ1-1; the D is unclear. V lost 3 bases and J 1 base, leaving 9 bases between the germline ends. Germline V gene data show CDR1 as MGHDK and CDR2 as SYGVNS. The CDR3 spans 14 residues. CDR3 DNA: TGTGCCAGCAGTGAGGCACAGTGGAACACTGAAGCTTTCTTT. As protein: CASSEAQWNTEAFF. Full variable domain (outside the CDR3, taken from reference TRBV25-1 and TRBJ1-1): EADIYQTPRYLVIGTGKKITLECSQTMGHDKMYWYQQDPGMELHLIHYSYGVNSTEKGDLSSESTVSRIRTEHFPLTLESARPSHTSQYLCASSEAQWNTEAFFGQGTRLTVV.

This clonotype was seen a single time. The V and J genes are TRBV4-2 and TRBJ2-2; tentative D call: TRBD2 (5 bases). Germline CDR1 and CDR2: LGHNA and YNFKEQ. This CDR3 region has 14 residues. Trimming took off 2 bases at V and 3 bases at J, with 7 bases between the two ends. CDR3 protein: CASSQLGDTGELFF. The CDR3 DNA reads TGTGCCAGCAGCCAATTGGGAGACACCGGGGAGCTGTTTTTT.

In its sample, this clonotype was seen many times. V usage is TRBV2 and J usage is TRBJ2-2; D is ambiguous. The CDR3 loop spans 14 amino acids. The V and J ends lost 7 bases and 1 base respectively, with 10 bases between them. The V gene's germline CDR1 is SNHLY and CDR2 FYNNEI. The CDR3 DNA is TGTGCCAGCACGGAGATGAGGAACACCGGGGAGCTGTTTTTT. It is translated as CASTEMRNTGELFF.

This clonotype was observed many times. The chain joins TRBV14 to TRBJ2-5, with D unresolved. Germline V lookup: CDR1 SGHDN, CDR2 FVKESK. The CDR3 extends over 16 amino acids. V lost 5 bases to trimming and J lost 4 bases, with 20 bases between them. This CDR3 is CASSLGPRLRAETQYF. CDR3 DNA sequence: TGTGCCAGCAGCTTAGGACCTAGGTTACGGGCAGAGACCCAGTACTTC.

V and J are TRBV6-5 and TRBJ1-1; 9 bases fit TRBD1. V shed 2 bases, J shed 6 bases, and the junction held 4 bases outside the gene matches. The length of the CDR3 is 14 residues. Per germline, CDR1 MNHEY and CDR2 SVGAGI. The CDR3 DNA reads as TGTGCCAGCAGTTACCGGGACAGGGACGCTGAAGCTTTCTTT. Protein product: CASSYRDRDAEAFF.

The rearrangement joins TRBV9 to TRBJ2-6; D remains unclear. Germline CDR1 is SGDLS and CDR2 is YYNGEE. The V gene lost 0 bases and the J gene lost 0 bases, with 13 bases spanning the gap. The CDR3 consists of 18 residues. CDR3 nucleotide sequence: TGTGCCAGCAGCGTAGTCGGCTCCTTAAACTCTGGGGCCAACGTCCTGACTTTC. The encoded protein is CASSVVGSLNSGANVLTF.